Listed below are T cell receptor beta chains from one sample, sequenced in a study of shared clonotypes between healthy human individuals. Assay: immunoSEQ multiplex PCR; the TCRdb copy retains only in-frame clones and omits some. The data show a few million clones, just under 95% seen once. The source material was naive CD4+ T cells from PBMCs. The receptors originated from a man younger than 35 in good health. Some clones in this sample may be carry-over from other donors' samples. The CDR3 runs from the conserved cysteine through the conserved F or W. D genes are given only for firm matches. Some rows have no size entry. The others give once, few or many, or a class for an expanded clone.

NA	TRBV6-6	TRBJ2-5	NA	TGTGCCAGCAGCAAACTCCGAACCCAGCAAGAGACCCAGTACTTC	CASSKLRTQQETQYF
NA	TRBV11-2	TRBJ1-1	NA	TGTGCCAGCAGCCCTCATCCGAACACTGAAGCTTTCTTT	CASSPHPNTEAFF
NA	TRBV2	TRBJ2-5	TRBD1	TGTGCCAGCAGCCCGAGGACAGGGGAAGAGACCCAGTACTTC	CASSPRTGEETQYF
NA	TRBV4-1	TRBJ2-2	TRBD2	TGCGCCAGCAGCCAGACTAGCGGGAGTAGCGGGGCCGGGGAGCTGTTTTTT	CASSQTSGSSGAGELFF
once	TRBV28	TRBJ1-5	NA	TGTGCCAGCAGTTTCGGAGCCATCAGGTTACAGCCCCAGCATTTT	CASSFGAIRLQPQHF
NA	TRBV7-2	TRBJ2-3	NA	TGTGCCAGCAGCACGAGGCGCACAGATACGCAGTATTTT	CASSTRRTDTQYF
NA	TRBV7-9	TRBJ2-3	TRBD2	TGTGCCAGCAGCTTACAGTTTAGCGGGAGCCTCCCAGATACGCAGTATTTT	CASSLQFSGSLPDTQYF
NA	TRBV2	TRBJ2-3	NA	TGTGCCAGCAGTGGCGGTTCCACAGATACGCAGTATTTT	CASSGGSTDTQYF
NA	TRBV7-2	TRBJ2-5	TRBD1	TGTGCCAGCAGCTTTTATCGAGTCACCGGGACAGTGGGAGAGACCCAGTACTTC	CASSFYRVTGTVGETQYF
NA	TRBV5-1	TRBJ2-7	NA	TGCGCCAGCAGCTTGGAAGGCAGGCAACTGTTC	CASSLEGRQLF
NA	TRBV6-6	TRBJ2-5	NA	TGTGCCAGCAGTTACCTAACGGGGCAAGAGACCCAGTACTTC	CASSYLTGQETQYF
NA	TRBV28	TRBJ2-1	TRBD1	TGTGCCAGCCTGACCAGACAGGGGTACAATGAGCAGTTCTTC	CASLTRQGYNEQFF
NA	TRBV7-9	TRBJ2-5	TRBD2	TGTGCCAGCAGCTTAGGACTAGCGGGAAACTACCAAGAGACCCAGTACTTC	CASSLGLAGNYQETQYF
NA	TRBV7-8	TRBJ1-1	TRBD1	TGTGCCAGCACTCTTAGGGGGCTGGGCACTGAAGCTTTCTTT	CASTLRGLGTEAFF
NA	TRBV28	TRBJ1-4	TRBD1	TGTGCCAGCAGCCCCCCGAGGCAGGGGGCTTCTGAAAAACTGTTTTTT	CASSPPRQGASEKLFF
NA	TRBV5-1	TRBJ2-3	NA	TGCGCCAGCAGCTTGGAAACACCTAGCACAGATACGCAGTATTTT	CASSLETPSTDTQYF
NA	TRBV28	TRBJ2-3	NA	TGTGCCAGCAGTCTACAGGGCACAGATACGCAGTATTTT	CASSLQGTDTQYF
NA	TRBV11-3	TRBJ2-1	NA	TGTGCCAGCAGCCCGTGGGGTTCAACGAATGAGCAGTTCTTC	CASSPWGSTNEQFF
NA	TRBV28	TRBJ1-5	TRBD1	TGTGCCAGCAGTTTATCGGGACAGGGGCCCACGGAGCCCCAGCATTTT	CASSLSGQGPTEPQHF
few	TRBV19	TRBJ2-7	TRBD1	TGTGCCAGTAGTCCTCCAGGGACAGGGAGAGACGAGCAGTACTTC	CASSPPGTGRDEQYF
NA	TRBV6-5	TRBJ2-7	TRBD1	TGTGCCAGCAGTCGGGACAGGTGGTACGAGCAGTACTTC	CASSRDRWYEQYF
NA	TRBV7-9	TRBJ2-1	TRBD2	TGTGCCAGCAGCCCTCGCGGCGGGAGTGATGAGCAGTTCTTC	CASSPRGGSDEQFF
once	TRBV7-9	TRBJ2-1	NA	TGTGCCACCGGCTCCTACAATGAGCAGTTCTTC	CATGSYNEQFF
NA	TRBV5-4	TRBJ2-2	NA	TGTGCCAGCAGCTTGAAGGACACCGGGGAGCTGTTTTTT	CASSLKDTGELFF
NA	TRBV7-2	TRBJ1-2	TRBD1	TGTGCCAGCAGCTCCAACAGGGGGAACTATGGCTACACCTTC	CASSSNRGNYGYTF
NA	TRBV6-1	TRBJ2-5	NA	TGTGCCAGCGACCGGTACCAAGAGACCCAGTACTTC	CASDRYQETQYF
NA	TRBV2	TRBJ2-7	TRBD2	TGTGCCAGCAGTTTCATTAGCGGGAGGTCTCACGAGCAGTACTTC	CASSFISGRSHEQYF
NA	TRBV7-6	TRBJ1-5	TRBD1	TGTGCCAGCAGCTTGGACAGGGTATACCAGCCCCAGCATTTT	CASSLDRVYQPQHF
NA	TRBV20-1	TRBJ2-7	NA	TGCAGTGCCCTCTCCTACGAGCAGTACTTC	CSALSYEQYF
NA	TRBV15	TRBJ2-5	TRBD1	TGTGCCACCAGCAGGGACAGGGACCAAGAGACCCAGTACTTC	CATSRDRDQETQYF
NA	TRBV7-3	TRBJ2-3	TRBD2	TGTGCCAGCAGCATCGGACTAGCAACAGATACGCAGTATTTT	CASSIGLATDTQYF
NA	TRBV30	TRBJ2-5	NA	TGTGCCTGGGGGGGGAGTTCCCGGGAGACCCAGTACTTC	CAWGGSSRETQYF
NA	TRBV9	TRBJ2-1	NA	TGTGCCAGCAGCGCTGGCCTCGAAGGGGCATACAATGAGCAGTTCTTC	CASSAGLEGAYNEQFF
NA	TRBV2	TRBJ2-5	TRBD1	TGTGCCAGCAGTCTTATCCGGACAGGGGTCCAAGAGACCCAGTACTTC	CASSLIRTGVQETQYF
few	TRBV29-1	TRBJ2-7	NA	TGCAGCGTTGCGTTGTTGGGGAGATACTACGAGCAGTACTTC	CSVALLGRYYEQYF